This T cell receptor (beta chain) was recorded in a study of shared clonotypes between healthy human individuals. This clone has just one count. Germline CDR1 is MNHNS and CDR2 is SASEGT. Between the trimmed V and J ends, which lost 0 bases and 9 bases, there was a span of 11 bases. This CDR3 is built from 13 residues. Clones were sequenced by immunoSEQ multiplex PCR, and TCRdb holds only the in-frame ones, with some missing. Here the sample spans 1,500,000 or so clones, 96% being singletons. This chain connects TRBV6-1 to TRBJ1-1; D is unclear. This sequence originates from a man aged 25 to 40 in good health. The specimen was naive CD4+ T cells sorted from blood. Subset reported: CD45RA+ positively selected. The DNA of the CDR3 is TGTGCCAGCAGTGAAGCTCCAGAGCCTAAAGCTTTCTTT. This codes for CASSEAPEPKAFF.